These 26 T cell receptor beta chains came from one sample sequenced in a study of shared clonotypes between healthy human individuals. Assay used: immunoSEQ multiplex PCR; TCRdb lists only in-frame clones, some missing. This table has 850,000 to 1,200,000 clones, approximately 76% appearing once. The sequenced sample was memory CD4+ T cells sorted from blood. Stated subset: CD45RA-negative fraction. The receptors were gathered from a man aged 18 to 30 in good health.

The CDR3 coding sequence is TGCGCCAGCAGCTGGGCACCGCGGGGGGGCGGTGCAGATACGCAGTATTTT. Amino acids: CASSWAPRGGGADTQYF. The chain carries TRBV5-1 and TRBJ2-3, with TRBD2 matching 9 bases. The V and J ends lost 3 bases and 4 bases, in that order; junction bases with no gene match: 12. Germline lookup yields CDR1 SGHRS and CDR2 YFSETQ. This CDR3 has 17 amino acids. The entire variable domain, with the rest obtained from reference TRBV5-1 and TRBJ2-3, is as follows: KAGVTQTPRYLIKTRGQQVTLSCSPISGHRSVSWYQQTPGQGLQFLFEYFSETQRNKGNFPGRFSGRQFSNSRSEMNVSTLELGDSALYLCASSWAPRGGGADTQYFGPGTRLTVL.

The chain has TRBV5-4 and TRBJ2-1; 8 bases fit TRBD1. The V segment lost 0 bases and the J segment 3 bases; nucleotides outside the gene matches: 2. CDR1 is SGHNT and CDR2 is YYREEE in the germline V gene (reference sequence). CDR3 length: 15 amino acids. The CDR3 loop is CASSLVQGVYNEQFF. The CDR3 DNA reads TGTGCCAGCAGCTTGGTACAGGGGGTCTACAATGAGCAGTTCTTC.

CDR3 nucleotides: TGTGCCAGCAGTTACTCGGTGAGCGGAGCCCCCTACGAGCAGTACTTC. Its translation is CASSYSVSGAPYEQYF. The chain joins TRBV6-5 to TRBJ2-7; D is possibly TRBD2 (5 bases). With 0 bases removed from V and 2 bases from J, the gap between germline ends came to 14 bases. There are 16 residues in the CDR3. Germline V lookup: CDR1 MNHEY, CDR2 SVGAGI.

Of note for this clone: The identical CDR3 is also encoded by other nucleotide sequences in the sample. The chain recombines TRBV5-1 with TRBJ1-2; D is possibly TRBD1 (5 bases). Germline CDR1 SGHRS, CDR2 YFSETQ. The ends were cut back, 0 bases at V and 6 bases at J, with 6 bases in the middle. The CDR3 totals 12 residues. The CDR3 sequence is CASSLARDGYTF. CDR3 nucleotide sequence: TGCGCCAGCAGCTTGGCCAGGGATGGCTACACCTTC. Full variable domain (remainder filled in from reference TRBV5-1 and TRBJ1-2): KAGVTQTPRYLIKTRGQQVTLSCSPISGHRSVSWYQQTPGQGLQFLFEYFSETQRNKGNFPGRFSGRQFSNSRSEMNVSTLELGDSALYLCASSLARDGYTFGSGTRLTVV.

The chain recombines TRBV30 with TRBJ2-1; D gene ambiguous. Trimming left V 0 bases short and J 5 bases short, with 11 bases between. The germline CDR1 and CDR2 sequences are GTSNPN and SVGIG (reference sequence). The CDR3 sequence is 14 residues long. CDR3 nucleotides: TGTGCCTGGAGTGTTGTGGGCCCTAACAATGAGCAGTTCTTC. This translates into CAWSVVGPNNEQFF.

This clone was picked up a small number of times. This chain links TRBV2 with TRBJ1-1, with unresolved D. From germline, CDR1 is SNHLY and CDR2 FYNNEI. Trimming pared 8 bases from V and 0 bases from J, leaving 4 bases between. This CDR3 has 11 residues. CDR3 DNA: TGTGCCAGCGCACTGAACACTGAAGCTTTCTTT. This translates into CASALNTEAFF.

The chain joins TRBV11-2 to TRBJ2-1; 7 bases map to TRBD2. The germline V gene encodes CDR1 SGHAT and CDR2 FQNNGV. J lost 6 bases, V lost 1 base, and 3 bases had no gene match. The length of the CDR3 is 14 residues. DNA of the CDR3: TGTGCCAGCAGCTTAGTCGGGAGGCCCAATGAGCAGTTCTTC. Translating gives CASSLVGRPNEQFF. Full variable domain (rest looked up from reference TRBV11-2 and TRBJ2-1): EAGVAQSPRYKIIEKRQSVAFWCNPISGHATLYWYQQILGQGPKLLIQFQNNGVVDDSQLPKDRFSAERLKGVDSTLKIQPAKLEDSAVYLCASSLVGRPNEQFFGPGTRLTVL.

CDR3 bases: TGTGCCAGCAGCGTAGGGTCCGCTAGCGGGGCGAACACCGGGGAGCTGTTTTTT. This translates into CASSVGSASGANTGELFF. This chain joins TRBV9 and TRBJ2-2; 9 nucleotides align to TRBD2. The CDR3 contains 18 residues. CDR1 and CDR2 from the germline V gene are SGDLS and YYNGEE. J lost 0 bases, V lost 0 bases, and 6 bases had no gene match.

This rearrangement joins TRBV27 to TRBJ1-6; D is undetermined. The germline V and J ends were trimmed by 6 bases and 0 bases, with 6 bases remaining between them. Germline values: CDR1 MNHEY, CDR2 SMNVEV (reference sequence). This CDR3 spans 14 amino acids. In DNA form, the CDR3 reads TGTGCCAGCAGAAGTGGCTCCTATAATTCACCCCTCCACTTT. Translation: CASRSGSYNSPLHF.

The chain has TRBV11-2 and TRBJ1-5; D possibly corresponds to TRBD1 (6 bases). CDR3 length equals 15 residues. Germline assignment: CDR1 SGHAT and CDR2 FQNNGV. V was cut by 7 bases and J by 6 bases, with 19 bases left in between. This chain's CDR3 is CASTQTPGASQPQHF. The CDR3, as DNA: TGTGCCAGCACACAGACACCGGGGGCGTCTCAGCCCCAGCATTTT.

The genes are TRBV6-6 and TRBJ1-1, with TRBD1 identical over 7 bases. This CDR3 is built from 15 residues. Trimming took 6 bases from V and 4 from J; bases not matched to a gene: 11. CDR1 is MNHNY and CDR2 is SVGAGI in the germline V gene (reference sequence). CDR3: CASSKYRGEGTEAFF. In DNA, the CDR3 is TGTGCCAGCAGCAAATACAGGGGAGAGGGCACTGAAGCTTTCTTT.

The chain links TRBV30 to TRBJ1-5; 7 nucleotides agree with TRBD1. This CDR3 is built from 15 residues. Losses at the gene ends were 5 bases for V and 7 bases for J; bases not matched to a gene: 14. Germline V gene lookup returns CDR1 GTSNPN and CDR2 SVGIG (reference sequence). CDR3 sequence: CAWADKKTGTQPQHF. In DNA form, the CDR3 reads TGTGCCTGGGCCGATAAAAAGACAGGGACACAGCCCCAGCATTTT.

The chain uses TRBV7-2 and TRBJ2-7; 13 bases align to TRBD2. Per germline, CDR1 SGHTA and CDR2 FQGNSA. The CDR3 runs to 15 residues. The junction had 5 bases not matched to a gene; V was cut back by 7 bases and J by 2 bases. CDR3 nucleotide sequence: TGTGCCAGCATCCAAGGACTAGCGGGAGCCTACGAGCAGTACTTC. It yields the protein CASIQGLAGAYEQYF.

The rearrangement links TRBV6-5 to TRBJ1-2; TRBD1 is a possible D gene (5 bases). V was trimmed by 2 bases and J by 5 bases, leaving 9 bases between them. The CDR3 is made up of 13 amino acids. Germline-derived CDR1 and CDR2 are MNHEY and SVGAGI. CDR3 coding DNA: TGTGCCAGCAGTTACAGGAAGGGGTATGGCTACACCTTC. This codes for CASSYRKGYGYTF.

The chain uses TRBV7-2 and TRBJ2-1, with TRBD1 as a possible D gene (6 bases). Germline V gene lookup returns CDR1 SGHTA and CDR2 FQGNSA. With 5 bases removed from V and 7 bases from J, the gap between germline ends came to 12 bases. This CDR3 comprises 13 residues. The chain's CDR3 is CASSLIQGNEQFF. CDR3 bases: TGTGCCAGCAGCCTGATCCAGGGGAATGAGCAGTTCTTC.

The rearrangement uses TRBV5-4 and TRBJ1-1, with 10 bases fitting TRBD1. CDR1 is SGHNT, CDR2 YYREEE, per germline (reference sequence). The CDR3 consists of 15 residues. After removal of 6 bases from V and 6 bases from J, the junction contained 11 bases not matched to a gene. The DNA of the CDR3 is TGTGCCAGCACCCTAGACAGGGGGCGGTTGTCTGAAGCTTTCTTT. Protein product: CASTLDRGRLSEAFF.

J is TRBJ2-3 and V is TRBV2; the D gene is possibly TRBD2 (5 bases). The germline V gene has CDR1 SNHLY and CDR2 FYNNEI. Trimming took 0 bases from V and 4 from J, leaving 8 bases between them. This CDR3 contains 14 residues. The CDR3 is CASSEARTPDTQYF. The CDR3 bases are TGTGCCAGCAGTGAAGCGCGGACTCCAGATACGCAGTATTTT.

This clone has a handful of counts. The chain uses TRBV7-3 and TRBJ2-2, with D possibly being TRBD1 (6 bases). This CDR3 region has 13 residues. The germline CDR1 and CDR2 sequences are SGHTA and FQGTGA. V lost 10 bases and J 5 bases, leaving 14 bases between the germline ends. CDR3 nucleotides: TGTGCCACCTCGACAGGTCCTACCGGGGAGCTGTTTTTT. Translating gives CATSTGPTGELFF.

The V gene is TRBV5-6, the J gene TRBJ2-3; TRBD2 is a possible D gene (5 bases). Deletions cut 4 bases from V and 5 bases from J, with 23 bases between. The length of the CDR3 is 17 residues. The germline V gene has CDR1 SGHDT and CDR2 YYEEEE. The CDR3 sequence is CASSSLGGQLLGDTQYF. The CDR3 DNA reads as TGTGCCAGCAGCAGCCTCGGAGGCCAGTTGCTCGGAGATACGCAGTATTTT.

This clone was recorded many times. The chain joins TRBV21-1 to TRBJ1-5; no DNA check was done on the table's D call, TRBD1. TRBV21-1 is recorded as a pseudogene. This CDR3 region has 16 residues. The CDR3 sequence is CASSKDRSYSNQPQHF. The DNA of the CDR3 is TGTGCCAGCAGCAAGGACAGGAGCTATAGCAATCAGCCCCAGCATTTT.

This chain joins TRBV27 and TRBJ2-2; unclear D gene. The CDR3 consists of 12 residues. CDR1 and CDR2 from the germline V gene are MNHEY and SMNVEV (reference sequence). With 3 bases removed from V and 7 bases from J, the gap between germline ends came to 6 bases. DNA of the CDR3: TGTGCCAGCAGTTTTGAGATCGGGGAGCTGTTTTTT. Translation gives CASSFEIGELFF.

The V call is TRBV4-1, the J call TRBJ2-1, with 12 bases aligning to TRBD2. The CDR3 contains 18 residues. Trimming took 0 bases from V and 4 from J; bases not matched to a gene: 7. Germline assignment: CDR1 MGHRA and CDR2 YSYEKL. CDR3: CASSQDLGTSGSYNEQFF. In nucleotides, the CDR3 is TGCGCCAGCAGCCAAGATCTGGGGACTAGCGGGTCTTACAATGAGCAGTTCTTC.

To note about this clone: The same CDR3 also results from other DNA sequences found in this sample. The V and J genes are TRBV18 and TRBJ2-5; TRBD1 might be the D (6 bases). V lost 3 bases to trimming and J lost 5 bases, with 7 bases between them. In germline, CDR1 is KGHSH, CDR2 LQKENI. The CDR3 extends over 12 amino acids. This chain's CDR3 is CASSPGAETQYF. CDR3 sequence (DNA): TGTGCCAGCTCACCGGGGGCTGAGACCCAGTACTTC.

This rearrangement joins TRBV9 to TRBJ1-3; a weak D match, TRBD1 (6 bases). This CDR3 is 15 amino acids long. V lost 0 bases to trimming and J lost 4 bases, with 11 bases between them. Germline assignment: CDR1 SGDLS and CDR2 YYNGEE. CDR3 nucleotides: TGTGCCAGCAGCGTAGACAGGGCTCCAGGAAACACCATATATTTT. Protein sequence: CASSVDRAPGNTIYF. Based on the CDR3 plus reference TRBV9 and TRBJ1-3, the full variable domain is DSGVTQTPKHLITATGQRVTLRCSPRSGDLSVYWYQQSLDQGLQFLIQYYNGEERAKGNILERFSAQQFPDLHSELNLSSLELGDSALYFCASSVDRAPGNTIYFGEGSWLTVV.

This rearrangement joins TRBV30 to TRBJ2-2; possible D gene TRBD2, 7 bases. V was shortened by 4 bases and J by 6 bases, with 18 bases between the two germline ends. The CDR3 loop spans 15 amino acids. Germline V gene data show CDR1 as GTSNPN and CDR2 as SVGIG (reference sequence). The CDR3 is CAWTLLQGGAGELFF. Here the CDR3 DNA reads TGTGCCTGGACCCTTCTCCAAGGGGGGGCCGGGGAGCTGTTTTTT.

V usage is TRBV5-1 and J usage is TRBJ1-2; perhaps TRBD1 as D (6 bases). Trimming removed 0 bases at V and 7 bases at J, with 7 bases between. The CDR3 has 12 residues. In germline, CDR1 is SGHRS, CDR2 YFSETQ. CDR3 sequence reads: CASSLVGAGYTF. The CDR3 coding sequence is TGCGCCAGCAGCTTGGTGGGGGCTGGCTACACCTTC.